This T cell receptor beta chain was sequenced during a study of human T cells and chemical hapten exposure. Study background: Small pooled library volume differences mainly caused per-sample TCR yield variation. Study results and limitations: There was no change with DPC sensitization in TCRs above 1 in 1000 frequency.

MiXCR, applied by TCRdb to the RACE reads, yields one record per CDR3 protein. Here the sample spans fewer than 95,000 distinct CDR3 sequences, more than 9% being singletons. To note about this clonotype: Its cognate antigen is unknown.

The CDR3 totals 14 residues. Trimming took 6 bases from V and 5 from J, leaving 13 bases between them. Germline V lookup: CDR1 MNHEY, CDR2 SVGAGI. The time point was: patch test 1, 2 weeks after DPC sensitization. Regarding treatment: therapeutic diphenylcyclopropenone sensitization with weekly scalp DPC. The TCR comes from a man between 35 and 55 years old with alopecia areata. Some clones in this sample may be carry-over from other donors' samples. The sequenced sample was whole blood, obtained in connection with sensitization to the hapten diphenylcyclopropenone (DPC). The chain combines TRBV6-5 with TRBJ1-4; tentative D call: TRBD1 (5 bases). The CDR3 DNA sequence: TGTGCCAGCAGCCCCAGGGATGCAAATGAAAAACTGTTTTTT. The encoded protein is CASSPRDANEKLFF.